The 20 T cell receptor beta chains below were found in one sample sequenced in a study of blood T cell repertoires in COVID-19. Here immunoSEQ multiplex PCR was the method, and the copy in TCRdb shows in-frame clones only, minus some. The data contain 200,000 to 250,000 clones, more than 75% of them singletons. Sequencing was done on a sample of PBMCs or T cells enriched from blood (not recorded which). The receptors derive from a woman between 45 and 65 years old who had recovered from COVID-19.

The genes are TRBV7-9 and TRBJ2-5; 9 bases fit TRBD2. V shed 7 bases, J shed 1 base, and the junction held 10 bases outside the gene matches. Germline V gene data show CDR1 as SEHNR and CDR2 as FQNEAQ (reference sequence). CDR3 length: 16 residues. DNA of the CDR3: TGTGCCAGCACCCCAAGAGGCGGGAGGGGCCAAGAGACCCAGTACTTC. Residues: CASTPRGGRGQETQYF.

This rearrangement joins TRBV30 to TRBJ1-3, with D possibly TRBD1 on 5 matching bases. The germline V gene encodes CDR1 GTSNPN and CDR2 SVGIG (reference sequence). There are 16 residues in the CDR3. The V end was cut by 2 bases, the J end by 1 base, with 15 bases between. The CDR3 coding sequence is TGTGCCTGGAGTCCTGACAGTCATTTATCTGGAAACACCATATATTTT. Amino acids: CAWSPDSHLSGNTIYF.

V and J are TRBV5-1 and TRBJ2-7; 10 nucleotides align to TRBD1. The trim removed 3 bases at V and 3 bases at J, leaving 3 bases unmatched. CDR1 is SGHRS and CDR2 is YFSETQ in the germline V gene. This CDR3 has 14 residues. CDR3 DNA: TGCGCCAGCAGCTCTGGACAGGGGGACTACGAGCAGTACTTC. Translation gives CASSSGQGDYEQYF.

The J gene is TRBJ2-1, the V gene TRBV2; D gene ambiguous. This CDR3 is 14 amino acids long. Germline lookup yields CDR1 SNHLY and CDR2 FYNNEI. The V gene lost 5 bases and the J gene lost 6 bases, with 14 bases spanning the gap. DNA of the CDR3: TGTGCCAGCAGTTATATTCGGTCGCCCAATGAGCAGTTCTTC. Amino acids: CASSYIRSPNEQFF.

CDR3 DNA sequence: TGCAGCGTTGAAGGACTAGCTGAGACCCAGTACTTC. It yields the protein CSVEGLAETQYF. The rearrangement joins TRBV29-1 to TRBJ2-5; 7 nucleotides line up with TRBD2. V lost 1 base and J lost 5; bases outside the gene matches: 1. Germline V CDR1 and CDR2: SQVTM, ANQGSEA. The length of the CDR3 is 12 residues.

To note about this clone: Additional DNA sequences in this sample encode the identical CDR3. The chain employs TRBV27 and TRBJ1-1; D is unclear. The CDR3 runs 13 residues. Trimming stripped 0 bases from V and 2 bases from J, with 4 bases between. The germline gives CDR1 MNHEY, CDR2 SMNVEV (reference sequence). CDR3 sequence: CASSLSRNTEAFF. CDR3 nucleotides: TGTGCCAGCAGTTTATCCAGAAACACTGAAGCTTTCTTT.

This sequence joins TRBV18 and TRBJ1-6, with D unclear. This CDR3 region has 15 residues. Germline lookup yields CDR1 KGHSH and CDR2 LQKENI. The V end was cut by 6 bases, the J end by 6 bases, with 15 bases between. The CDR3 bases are TGTGCCAGCTCGGAGTTTGGAAATGGTAATTCACCCCTCCACTTT. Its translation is CASSEFGNGNSPLHF.

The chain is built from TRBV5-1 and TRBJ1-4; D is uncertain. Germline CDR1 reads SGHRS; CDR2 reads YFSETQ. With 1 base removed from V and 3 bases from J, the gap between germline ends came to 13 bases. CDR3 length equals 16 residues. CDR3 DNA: TGCGCCAGCAGCTTGAACAGCGGGTCTGCTAATGAAAAACTGTTTTTT. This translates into CASSLNSGSANEKLFF.

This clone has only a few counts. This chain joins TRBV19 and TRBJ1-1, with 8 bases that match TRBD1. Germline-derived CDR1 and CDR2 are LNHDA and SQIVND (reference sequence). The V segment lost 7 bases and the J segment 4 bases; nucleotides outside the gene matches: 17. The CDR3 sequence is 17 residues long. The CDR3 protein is CASILRQGIGSSTEAFF. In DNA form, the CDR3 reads TGTGCCAGTATCCTAAGACAGGGGATTGGGTCGAGCACTGAAGCTTTCTTT.

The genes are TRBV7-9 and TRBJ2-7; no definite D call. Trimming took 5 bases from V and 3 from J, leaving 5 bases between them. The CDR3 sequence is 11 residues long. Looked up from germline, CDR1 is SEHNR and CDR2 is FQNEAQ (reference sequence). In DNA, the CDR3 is TGTGCCAGCAGCCTTAGCTACGAGCAGTACTTC. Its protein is CASSLSYEQYF.

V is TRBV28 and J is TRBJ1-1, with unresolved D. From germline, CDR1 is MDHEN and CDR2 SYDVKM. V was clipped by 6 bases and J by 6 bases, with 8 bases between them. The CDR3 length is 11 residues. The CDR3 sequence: CASRVRSEAFF. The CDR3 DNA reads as TGTGCCAGCAGGGTACGGTCTGAAGCTTTCTTT.

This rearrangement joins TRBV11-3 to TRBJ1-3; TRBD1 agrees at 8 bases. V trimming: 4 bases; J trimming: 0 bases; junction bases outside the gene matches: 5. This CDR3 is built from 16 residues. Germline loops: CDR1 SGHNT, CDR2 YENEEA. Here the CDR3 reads CASSSGQAHSGNTIYF. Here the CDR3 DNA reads TGTGCCAGCAGCTCGGGACAGGCCCACTCTGGAAACACCATATATTTT.

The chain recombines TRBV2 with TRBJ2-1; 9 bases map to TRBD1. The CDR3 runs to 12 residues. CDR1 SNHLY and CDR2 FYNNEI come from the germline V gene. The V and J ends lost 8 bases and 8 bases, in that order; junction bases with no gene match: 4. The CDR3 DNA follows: TGTGCCAGCCGGGACAGGGCGGATGAGCAGTTCTTC. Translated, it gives CASRDRADEQFF.

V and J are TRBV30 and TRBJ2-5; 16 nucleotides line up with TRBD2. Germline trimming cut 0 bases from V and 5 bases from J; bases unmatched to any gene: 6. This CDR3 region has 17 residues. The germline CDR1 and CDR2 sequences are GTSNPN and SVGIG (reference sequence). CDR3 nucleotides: TGTGCCTGGAGTGTGGGGACTAGCGGGAGGGCGAGCGAGACCCAGTACTTC. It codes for CAWSVGTSGRASETQYF.

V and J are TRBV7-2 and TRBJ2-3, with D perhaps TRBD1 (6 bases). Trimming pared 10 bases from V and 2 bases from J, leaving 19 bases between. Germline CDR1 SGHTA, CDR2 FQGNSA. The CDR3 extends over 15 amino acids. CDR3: CAIGPERGYTDTQYF. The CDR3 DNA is TGTGCCATCGGTCCAGAGAGGGGGTACACAGATACGCAGTATTTT.

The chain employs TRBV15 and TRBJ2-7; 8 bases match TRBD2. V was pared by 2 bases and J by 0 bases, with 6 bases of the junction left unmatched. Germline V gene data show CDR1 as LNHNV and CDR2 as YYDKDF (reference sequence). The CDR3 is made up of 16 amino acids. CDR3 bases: TGTGCCACCAGCAGACCCGGACTAGCCGGCTCCTACGAGCAGTACTTC. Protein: CATSRPGLAGSYEQYF.

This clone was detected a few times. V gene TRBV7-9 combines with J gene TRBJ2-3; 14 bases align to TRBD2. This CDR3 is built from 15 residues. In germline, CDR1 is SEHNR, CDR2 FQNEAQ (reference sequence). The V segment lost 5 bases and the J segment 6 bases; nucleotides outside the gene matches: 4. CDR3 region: CASSRLAGGSDTQYF. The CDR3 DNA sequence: TGTGCCAGCAGCCGACTAGCGGGAGGGTCCGATACGCAGTATTTT.

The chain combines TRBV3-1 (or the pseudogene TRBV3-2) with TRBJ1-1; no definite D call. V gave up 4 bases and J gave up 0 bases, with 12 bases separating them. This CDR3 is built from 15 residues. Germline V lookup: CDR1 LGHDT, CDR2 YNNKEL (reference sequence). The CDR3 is CASSRKQSMNTEAFF. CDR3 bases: TGTGCCAGCAGCCGAAAACAGTCGATGAACACTGAAGCTTTCTTT.

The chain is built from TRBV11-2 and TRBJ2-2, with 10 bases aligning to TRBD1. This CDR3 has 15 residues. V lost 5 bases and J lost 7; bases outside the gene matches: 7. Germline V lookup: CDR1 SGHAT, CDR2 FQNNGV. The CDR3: CASSPLTGGYGELFF. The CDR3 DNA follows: TGTGCCAGCAGCCCTCTGACAGGGGGCTACGGGGAGCTGTTTTTT. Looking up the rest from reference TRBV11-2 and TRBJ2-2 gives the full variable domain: EAGVAQSPRYKIIEKRQSVAFWCNPISGHATLYWYQQILGQGPKLLIQFQNNGVVDDSQLPKDRFSAERLKGVDSTLKIQPAKLEDSAVYLCASSPLTGGYGELFFGEGSRLTVL.

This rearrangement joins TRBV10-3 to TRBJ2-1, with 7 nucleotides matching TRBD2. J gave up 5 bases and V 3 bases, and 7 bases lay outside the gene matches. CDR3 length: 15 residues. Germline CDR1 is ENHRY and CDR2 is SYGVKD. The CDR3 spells CAISDRGSGNNEQFF. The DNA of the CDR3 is TGTGCCATCAGTGACCGCGGAAGCGGGAACAATGAGCAGTTCTTC.